Below are 24 T cell receptor beta chains sequenced from a single sample in a study of cytomegalovirus exposure and HLA in healthy donors. A multiplex PCR was run with 60 Vbeta primers and 13 Jbeta primers. Sequenced by immunoSEQ multiplex PCR; TCRdb stores in-frame clones only, minus some. The repertoire holds under 250,000 clones, with 70% to 85% as singletons. The material sequenced was PBMCs. All receptors come from a male donor in good health and CMV-seronegative.

The V call is TRBV28, the J call TRBJ2-3; D gene unclear. Trimming stripped 5 bases from V and 3 bases from J, with 3 bases between. This CDR3 is built from 11 residues. Germline V gene sequence: CDR1 MDHEN, CDR2 SYDVKM. In DNA, the CDR3 is TGTGCCAGCAGTCTGACAGATACGCAGTATTTT. Protein: CASSLTDTQYF.

The V call is TRBV5-3, the J call TRBJ2-1; 8 bases agree with TRBD1. TRBV5-3 is identified as an open reading frame with a role that is uncertain. The V and J ends lost 3 bases and 9 bases, in that order; junction bases with no gene match: 11. There are 15 residues in the CDR3. The CDR3 region has the DNA TGTGCCAGAAGCTATGGACAGGGCGAGTGCGGTGAGCAGTTCTTC. Protein: CARSYGQGECGEQFF.

This chain joins TRBV28 and TRBJ1-3, with D hard to call. The CDR3 runs 14 residues. The germline CDR1 and CDR2 sequences are MDHEN and SYDVKM. V was clipped by 2 bases and J by 4 bases, with 9 bases between them. Here the CDR3 DNA reads TGTGCCAGCAGTTTAAGCCAAACCGGAAACACCATATATTTT. It translates to CASSLSQTGNTIYF.

This clone occurred a few times. The J gene is TRBJ2-1, the V gene TRBV13, with D possibly TRBD2 on 6 matching bases. This CDR3 spans 14 amino acids. Germline CDR1 is PRHDT and CDR2 is FYEKMQ (reference sequence). V was clipped by 2 bases and J by 7 bases, with 12 bases between them. The CDR3 region has the DNA TGTGCCAGCAGCTTACGGGGGAGGACAAATGAGCAGTTCTTC. Amino acids: CASSLRGRTNEQFF.

This clone was observed a few times. The rearrangement joins TRBV4-1 to TRBJ1-3, with unresolved D. V was pared by 1 base and J by 2 bases, with 6 bases between. CDR1 is MGHRA and CDR2 is YSYEKL in the germline V gene. CDR3 length: 14 amino acids. CDR3 DNA: TGCGCCAGCAGCCAAGGGGCTGCTGGAAACACCATATATTTT. Its protein is CASSQGAAGNTIYF.

The chain recombines TRBV9 with TRBJ2-7, with 8 bases matching TRBD2. CDR1 and CDR2 from the germline V gene are SGDLS and YYNGEE. The V gene end was trimmed by 3 bases and the J gene end by 3 bases; junction bases not matched to a gene: 5. This CDR3 region has 14 residues. The CDR3 protein is CASSAGGEGYEQYF. The DNA of the CDR3 is TGTGCCAGCAGCGCGGGAGGGGAGGGCTACGAGCAGTACTTC.

The CDR3 loop reads CAIRGDREDGEKLFF. CDR3 bases: TGTGCCATCAGGGGAGACAGGGAGGATGGTGAAAAACTGTTTTTT. The chain employs TRBV10-3 and TRBJ1-4; the match to TRBD1 covers 7 bases. The CDR3 loop spans 15 amino acids. Germline CDR1 reads ENHRY; CDR2 reads SYGVKD. The ends lost 6 bases at V and 7 bases at J; junction bases unmatched: 11.

The V and J genes are TRBV25-1 and TRBJ1-2; the D gene is possibly TRBD1 (5 bases). The CDR3 runs 13 residues. Germline lookup yields CDR1 MGHDK and CDR2 SYGVNS. V was cut by 3 bases and J by 4 bases, with 9 bases left in between. Here the CDR3 reads CASSESGFYGYTF. The CDR3 DNA is TGTGCCAGCAGTGAGTCAGGGTTCTATGGCTACACCTTC.

The table lists this clone with many counts. The chain joins TRBV1 to TRBJ2-7; TRBD2 is taken as the D call from the table, unchecked against the DNA. TRBV1 is a listed pseudogene. The length of the CDR3 is 18 residues. Here the CDR3 DNA reads TGCACCAGCAGCCAACCCGTCGGCGGGAGGGCCGGAGCCTACGAGCAGTACTTC. This gives the protein CTSSQPVGGRAGAYEQYF.

The table lists this clone with a few counts. The CDR3: CASSQARESTYYEQYF. CDR3 in DNA: TGCGCCAGCAGCCAAGCCCGGGAGAGCACCTACTACGAGCAGTACTTC. The V and J genes are TRBV4-1 and TRBJ2-7; D is possibly TRBD2 (6 bases). V shed 1 base and J shed 3 bases, with 16 bases lying between them. Germline values: CDR1 MGHRA, CDR2 YSYEKL. The CDR3 contains 16 residues.

In this sample, this clone turned up a few times. The chain links TRBV28 to TRBJ2-5; 7 positions agree with TRBD2. V lost 3 bases, J lost 9 bases, and 13 bases stayed unmatched. CDR3 size: 15 residues. CDR1 is MDHEN, CDR2 SYDVKM, per germline. The CDR3 sequence is CASSLGGTTRGAQYF. The CDR3 region has the DNA TGTGCCAGCAGTTTGGGTGGGACCACCCGGGGGGCCCAGTACTTC.

The chain links TRBV19 to TRBJ2-1; 8 bases match TRBD2. Germline trimming cut 7 bases from V and 4 bases from J; bases unmatched to any gene: 9. The germline V gene encodes CDR1 LNHDA and CDR2 SQIVND (reference sequence). This CDR3 comprises 15 residues. As DNA, the CDR3 is TGTGCCAGTACCCGGGCTAGCGGGCTTTACAATGAGCAGTTCTTC. It translates to CASTRASGLYNEQFF.

This rearrangement joins TRBV5-1 to TRBJ2-3; 11 nucleotides agree with TRBD2. J gave up 3 bases and V 5 bases, and 5 bases lay outside the gene matches. From germline, CDR1 is SGHRS and CDR2 YFSETQ. The CDR3 runs to 15 residues. The CDR3: CASRDTSGSTDTQYF. The CDR3 DNA reads as TGCGCCAGCAGGGACACTAGCGGGAGTACAGATACGCAGTATTTT. The entire variable domain, with the rest obtained from reference TRBV5-1 and TRBJ2-3, is as follows: KAGVTQTPRYLIKTRGQQVTLSCSPISGHRSVSWYQQTPGQGLQFLFEYFSETQRNKGNFPGRFSGRQFSNSRSEMNVSTLELGDSALYLCASRDTSGSTDTQYFGPGTRLTVL.

V usage is TRBV6-1 and J usage is TRBJ2-7; 10 positions agree with TRBD1. Germline V CDR1 and CDR2: MNHNS, SASEGT. Unmatched junction bases numbered 6, after V lost 4 bases and J lost 3 bases. CDR3 length: 15 amino acids. The CDR3 DNA reads TGTGCCAGCAGTGGGGGGGACAGGGGAAACTACGAGCAGTACTTC. Encoded protein: CASSGGDRGNYEQYF.

The chain carries TRBV14 and TRBJ1-6, with D tentatively TRBD1 (5 bases). From germline, CDR1 is SGHDN and CDR2 FVKESK. Trimming shortened V by 1 base and J by 7 bases, and 8 bases separated the two germline ends. This CDR3 is 14 amino acids long. The CDR3 nucleotides read TGTGCCAGCAGCCAAGTACAGGAGAATTCACCCCTCCACTTT. Translated, it gives CASSQVQENSPLHF.

V is TRBV28 and J is TRBJ1-3; 8 nucleotides match TRBD1. The CDR3 extends over 14 amino acids. Germline V CDR1 and CDR2: MDHEN, SYDVKM. V was pared by 3 bases and J by 7 bases, with 5 bases of the junction left unmatched. The CDR3 sequence: CASSFGQGWNTIYF. The CDR3 DNA follows: TGTGCCAGCAGTTTCGGACAGGGTTGGAACACCATATATTTT.

J is TRBJ1-5 and V is TRBV21-1; the listed D gene, TRBD1, was not tested against the DNA. TRBV21-1 represents a pseudogene. The CDR3 spans 15 residues. The CDR3 coding sequence is TGTGCCAGCAGCAAAGGGGGCGGCCCCAAGTCGCCCCAGCATTTT. Its protein is CASSKGGGPKSPQHF.

The chain is built from TRBV6-4 and TRBJ2-3, with a possible D match to TRBD2 (6 bases). The germline V and J ends were trimmed by 1 base and 4 bases, with 15 bases remaining between them. The length of the CDR3 is 16 residues. The germline V gene encodes CDR1 MRHNA and CDR2 SNTAGT. The CDR3 sequence is CASSDFSGRAADTQYF. CDR3 coding DNA: TGTGCCAGCAGTGACTTTTCCGGGAGAGCAGCAGATACGCAGTATTTT.

J is TRBJ2-2 and V is TRBV9, with 13 bases aligning to TRBD2. V lost 3 bases, J lost 3 bases, and 8 bases stayed unmatched. The germline V gene has CDR1 SGDLS and CDR2 YYNGEE. This CDR3 comprises 18 residues. CDR3 sequence: CASSGGLAGPRDTGELFF. The DNA for the CDR3 is TGTGCCAGCAGCGGGGGACTAGCGGGACCCAGGGACACCGGGGAGCTGTTTTTT.

This clone has a handful of counts. The chain employs TRBV2 and TRBJ1-4; D may be TRBD1 (6 bases). The germline V gene has CDR1 SNHLY and CDR2 FYNNEI. This CDR3 comprises 15 residues. Trimming pared 8 bases from V and 0 bases from J, leaving 13 bases between. CDR3: CASRRTAATNEKLFF. CDR3 nucleotide sequence: TGTGCCAGCCGGAGGACAGCTGCAACTAATGAAAAACTGTTTTTT.

Only a few counts were recorded for this clone. The V and J genes are TRBV11-3 and TRBJ2-1, with no clear D. Germline CDR1 reads SGHNT; CDR2 reads YENEEA. V lost 0 bases and J lost 7, with 7 bases in between. This CDR3 has 13 amino acids. CDR3 protein: CASSLEPLNEQFF. CDR3 nucleotides: TGTGCCAGCAGCTTAGAACCACTGAATGAGCAGTTCTTC.

The chain couples TRBV5-6 to TRBJ2-7; 8 nucleotides line up with TRBD1. The CDR3 contains 14 residues. Germline lookup yields CDR1 SGHDT and CDR2 YYEEEE. The J segment lost 3 bases and the V segment lost 4 bases, leaving 6 bases of the junction unmatched. The CDR3 coding sequence is TGTGCCAGCAGCCCCGGGACAGGCTACTACGAGCAGTACTTC. Its protein product is CASSPGTGYYEQYF.

V gene TRBV30 combines with J gene TRBJ2-7, with 7 bases lining up with TRBD1. The CDR3 runs 17 residues. With V trimmed by 0 bases and J by 7 bases, 18 bases remained unmatched. Germline V lookup: CDR1 GTSNPN, CDR2 SVGIG (reference sequence). CDR3 in DNA: TGTGCCTGGAGTGTAATCAGCGTTTTGACAGGGAACGGTGAGCAGTACTTC. Encoded protein: CAWSVISVLTGNGEQYF.

The chain has TRBV6-1 and TRBJ2-1; D is uncertain. The V end was cut by 7 bases, the J end by 6 bases, with 13 bases between. Per germline, CDR1 MNHNS and CDR2 SASEGT. This CDR3 is 13 amino acids long. The CDR3: CASNRGESNEQFF. CDR3 coding DNA: TGTGCCAGCAATCGCGGAGAGTCCAATGAGCAGTTCTTC.